This T cell receptor beta chain was captured in a study of beta chain features in type 1 diabetes. The whole isolated RNA underwent reverse transcription, so sequencing captured expressed TCRB transcripts. TCRdb's table, derived via immunoSEQ multiplex PCR, lists solely in-frame clones and lacks some. The data show 500,000 to 700,000 clones, about 16% seen once. In germline, CDR1 is MDHEN, CDR2 SYDVKM. The CDR3 spans 12 residues. Trimming pared 3 bases from V and 4 bases from J, leaving 4 bases between. Via CD45RO/CCR7/CD25/CD127/CD95/CD27, cells of the CD4+ naive, central memory, regulatory and stem cell-like memory subsets were sorted.

The TCR was taken from a man younger than 30 in good health. The chain is built from TRBV28 and TRBJ1-5; D not resolved. Specimen: naive CD4+ T cells from blood. DNA for the CDR3: TGTGCCAGCAGTTTGGCGAATCAGCCCCAGCATTTT. Its translation is CASSLANQPQHF.